Following are 6 T cell receptor beta chains from one sample sequenced in a study of blood T cell repertoires in COVID-19. Data came from immunoSEQ multiplex PCR; TCRdb stores just in-frame clones and leaves some out. This table has 160,000 or so clones, 65% to 85% appearing once. The material sequenced was PBMCs or T cells enriched from blood (not recorded which). These receptor sequences come from a man aged 40-55 years who had recovered from COVID-19.

The chain is built from TRBV9 and TRBJ2-1, with 8 bases identical to TRBD2. CDR3 length: 16 amino acids. Losses at the gene ends were 0 bases for V and 4 bases for J; bases not matched to a gene: 6. The V gene's germline CDR1 is SGDLS and CDR2 YYNGEE. The CDR3 sequence is CASSVDGGVTYNEQFF. The DNA of the CDR3 is TGTGCCAGCAGCGTAGACGGGGGGGTAACGTACAATGAGCAGTTCTTC.

This rearrangement joins TRBV9 to TRBJ2-1, with 9 bases aligning to TRBD2. Germline CDR1 SGDLS, CDR2 YYNGEE. This CDR3 comprises 16 residues. V lost 3 bases to trimming and J lost 3 bases; unmatched junction nucleotides: 7. The CDR3 loop reads CASSARRGGYYNEQFF. The DNA for the CDR3 is TGTGCCAGCAGCGCCCGGCGGGGGGGGTACTACAATGAGCAGTTCTTC.

The chain employs TRBV18 and TRBJ2-7, with D possibly matching TRBD1 (5 bases). The CDR3 extends over 14 amino acids. V was shortened by 3 bases and J by 5 bases, with 14 bases between the two germline ends. Germline loops: CDR1 KGHSH, CDR2 LQKENI. CDR3 sequence reads: CASSPSQTANEQYV. The CDR3 nucleotides are TGTGCCAGCTCACCGTCCCAGACAGCCAACGAGCAGTACGTC.

The chain has TRBV5-4 and TRBJ2-7; 11 nucleotides agree with TRBD2. Germline-derived CDR1 and CDR2 are SGHNT and YYREEE (reference sequence). The junction had 5 bases not matched to a gene; V was cut back by 4 bases and J by 5 bases. This CDR3 is built from 14 residues. The CDR3 nucleotides are TGTGCCAGCAGCCTAGCGGGGGGAGGGAACGAGCAGTACTTC. It specifies CASSLAGGGNEQYF.

This clone was seen once. The rearrangement joins TRBV30 to TRBJ1-5, with TRBD1 identical over 7 bases. Unmatched junction bases numbered 8, after V lost 0 bases and J lost 0 bases. Germline CDR1 is GTSNPN and CDR2 is SVGIG (reference sequence). The CDR3 spans 17 residues. CDR3 residues: CAWSVGMGQYSNQPQHF. Written as DNA, the CDR3 is TGTGCCTGGAGTGTTGGAATGGGACAGTATAGCAATCAGCCCCAGCATTTT.

This clone was observed a few times. V gene TRBV7-8 combines with J gene TRBJ1-5; no firm D call. CDR3 length: 15 residues. The germline gives CDR1 SGHVS, CDR2 FQNEAQ. The V and J ends lost 4 bases and 4 bases respectively, with 14 bases between them. The CDR3 protein is CASSSAGRYNQPQHF. As DNA, the CDR3 is TGTGCCAGCAGCTCTGCGGGCAGATATAATCAGCCCCAGCATTTT.